The clone carrying this T cell receptor beta chain was detected only a few times. No antigen is known for it. This specimen belongs to a study of neoadjuvant anti-PD-1 for oral cavity cancer. For the study at large: Before surgery, most patients got three to four biweekly 3 mg/kg nivolumab doses.

Study-wide results and limits: With a few patients per group, TCR findings need larger cohorts. Treg/Th17 ratio rose with pretreatment blood and fell with post-treatment tumor TCRbeta clonality.

Described time point: after neoadjuvant nivolumab, at surgical resection. Germline V lookup: CDR1 LNHNV, CDR2 YYDKDF (reference sequence). The CDR3 length is 14 residues. V lost 1 base, J lost 7 bases, and 10 bases lay in between. Some clones are missing from TCRdb's copy, which holds only in-frame ones; the method was immunoSEQ multiplex PCR. This table holds about 24,000 clones, more than 20% found once. This rearrangement joins TRBV15 to TRBJ1-4, with a weak D call TRBD1 (6 bases). This receptor was obtained from a person between 35 and 79 years old with oral cavity squamous cell carcinoma. Sequenced here: tumor tissue, sampled after nivolumab (anti-PD-1) treatment. The CDR3 here is CATSRVSDSEKLFF. CDR3 nucleotide sequence: TGTGCCACCAGCAGAGTATCGGACAGTGAAAAACTGTTTTTT.